A selection of T cell receptor beta chains follows, all from one sample in a study of shared clonotypes between healthy human individuals. Using immunoSEQ multiplex PCR, the repertoire was profiled, and TCRdb retains in-frame clones only, with some absent. This table has millions of clones, about 95% appearing once. Sequences were obtained from naive CD4+ T cells sorted from blood. These receptors came from a man in his late teens or twenties in good health. Both conserved end residues are part of each CDR3. A D gene is named only where the DNA matches it firmly. Some rows have no size entry. The others give once, few or many, or a class for an expanded clone.

CDR3aa: CASSPGTGNQPQHF; CDR3nt: TGCGCCAGCAGTCCCGGGACAGGCAATCAGCCCCAGCATTTT; abundance: .; j_gene: TRBJ1-5; v_gene: TRBV10-2; d_gene: TRBD1
CDR3aa: CASSLLTGGEMRYTF; CDR3nt: TGTGCCAGCAGTCTCCTGACAGGGGGCGAGATGCGCTACACCTTC; abundance: .; j_gene: TRBJ1-2; v_gene: TRBV28; d_gene: TRBD1
CDR3aa: CATQGARGSYEQYF; CDR3nt: TGTGCCACCCAGGGGGCGCGGGGCTCCTACGAGCAGTACTTC; abundance: .; j_gene: TRBJ2-7; v_gene: TRBV6-5; d_gene: TRBD1
CDR3aa: CASSPMVNEQFF; CDR3nt: TGTGCCAGCAGCCCGATGGTGAATGAGCAGTTCTTC; abundance: .; j_gene: TRBJ2-1; v_gene: TRBV7-2; d_gene: .
CDR3aa: CASSSRGSSYEQYF; CDR3nt: TGTGCCAGCAGCTCCAGGGGGAGCTCCTACGAGCAGTACTTC; abundance: .; j_gene: TRBJ2-7; v_gene: TRBV5-4; d_gene: TRBD1
CDR3aa: CASSFGALNTEAFF; CDR3nt: TGTGCCAGCAGCTTCGGGGCTCTGAACACTGAAGCTTTCTTT; abundance: once; j_gene: TRBJ1-1; v_gene: TRBV7-8; d_gene: .
CDR3aa: CASSSGTGLTYEQYF; CDR3nt: TGCGCCAGCAGCTCCGGGACAGGACTAACCTACGAGCAGTACTTC; abundance: .; j_gene: TRBJ2-7; v_gene: TRBV5-1; d_gene: TRBD1
CDR3aa: CASSPMTGGRHTEAFF; CDR3nt: TGTGCCAGCAGTCCCATGACAGGGGGTCGTCACACTGAAGCTTTCTTT; abundance: .; j_gene: TRBJ1-1; v_gene: TRBV27; d_gene: TRBD1
CDR3aa: CASSPRPTDTQYF; CDR3nt: TGTGCCAGCAGCCCCCGTCCCACAGATACGCAGTATTTT; abundance: once; j_gene: TRBJ2-3; v_gene: TRBV7-3; d_gene: .
CDR3aa: CASTTYNEQFF; CDR3nt: TGTGCCAGCACTACCTACAATGAGCAGTTCTTC; abundance: .; j_gene: TRBJ2-1; v_gene: TRBV25-1; d_gene: .
CDR3aa: CASSPGQSYEQYF; CDR3nt: TGTGCCAGCTCCCCGGGACAGTCCTACGAGCAGTACTTC; abundance: .; j_gene: TRBJ2-7; v_gene: TRBV18; d_gene: TRBD1
CDR3aa: CASSSLYPGNEQFF; CDR3nt: TGTGCCAGCAGCTCCCTATACCCAGGCAATGAGCAGTTCTTC; abundance: .; j_gene: TRBJ2-1; v_gene: TRBV7-9; d_gene: .
CDR3aa: CASRRQGAANSPLHF; CDR3nt: TGTGCCAGCAGGAGACAGGGGGCTGCGAATTCACCCCTCCACTTT; abundance: once; j_gene: TRBJ1-6; v_gene: TRBV27; d_gene: TRBD1
CDR3aa: CASNGAGGPVDTQYF; CDR3nt: TGTGCCAGCAACGGCGCGGGGGGGCCGGTAGATACGCAGTATTTT; abundance: .; j_gene: TRBJ2-3; v_gene: TRBV6-5; d_gene: TRBD2
CDR3aa: CASSSRTGGISPLHF; CDR3nt: TGTGCCAGCAGTTCTAGGACAGGAGGGATTTCACCCCTCCACTTT; abundance: .; j_gene: TRBJ1-6; v_gene: TRBV6-5; d_gene: TRBD1
CDR3aa: CASSSGLAGARRDEQFF; CDR3nt: TGTGCCAGCAGCTCGGGACTAGCGGGGGCACGAAGGGATGAGCAGTTCTTC; abundance: .; j_gene: TRBJ2-1; v_gene: TRBV7-6; d_gene: TRBD2
CDR3aa: CASSSGDSYEQYF; CDR3nt: TGTGCCAGCAGTTCTGGGGACTCCTACGAGCAGTACTTC; abundance: .; j_gene: TRBJ2-7; v_gene: TRBV6-5; d_gene: .
CDR3aa: CASSLEGQSEQYF; CDR3nt: TGTGCCAGCAGCTTAGAGGGGCAATCCGAGCAGTACTTC; abundance: .; j_gene: TRBJ2-7; v_gene: TRBV7-9; d_gene: .
CDR3aa: CASSPQGSATEAFF; CDR3nt: TGTGCCAGCTCACCACAGGGTTCTGCCACTGAAGCTTTCTTT; abundance: .; j_gene: TRBJ1-1; v_gene: TRBV18; d_gene: .
CDR3aa: CSVEGQGNSPLHF; CDR3nt: TGCAGCGTTGAAGGCCAGGGGAATTCACCCCTCCACTTT; abundance: .; j_gene: TRBJ1-6; v_gene: TRBV29-1; d_gene: .
CDR3aa: CSVGGVQETQYF; CDR3nt: TGCAGCGTTGGAGGGGTGCAAGAGACCCAGTACTTC; abundance: .; j_gene: TRBJ2-5; v_gene: TRBV29-1; d_gene: .
CDR3aa: CASSPSNEQFF; CDR3nt: TGTGCCAGCTCACCAAGCAATGAGCAGTTCTTC; abundance: .; j_gene: TRBJ2-1; v_gene: TRBV18; d_gene: .